This T cell receptor (beta chain) stems from a study of resident and recirculating memory T cells in vitiligo. Study findings and constraints: No unique dominant TCR clone was found in vitiligo lesions.

TCRdb's copy holds only in-frame clones and misses some; the assay was immunoSEQ multiplex PCR. Of 75,000 to 85,000 clones in the sample, about 91% were seen once. To note about this clone: Its target is not known.

This TCR was sampled from a male donor with vitiligo. Sequencing was done on a sample of blood.

CDR3 coding DNA: TGTGCCAGCAGCAGGGGGCAAGGGCAAGAGACCCAGTACTTC. It yields the protein CASSRGQGQETQYF. The genes are TRBV5-4 and TRBJ2-5; TRBD1 agrees at 7 bases. This CDR3 has 14 residues. V trimming: 4 bases; J trimming: 2 bases; junction bases outside the gene matches: 5. CDR1 is SGHNT and CDR2 is YYREEE in the germline V gene (reference sequence).